This T cell receptor (beta chain) was identified in a study of siplizumab effects on memory and regulatory T cells. As regards this clone: Its antigen is as yet unknown.

Points from the study as a whole: Naive T cells, seemingly more diverse than memory cells, seemed major alloresponse contributors.

This CDR3 comprises 15 residues. Per individual sample, 80,000 to 100,000 TCR templates were assayed. TCRdb keeps only in-frame clones here, not all; method: immunoSEQ multiplex PCR. The table includes about 110,000 clones, 92% detected once. Sequenced material: Tregs sorted from blood. This chain links TRBV12-1 with TRBJ2-3; the listed D gene, TRBD2, was not tested against the DNA. TRBV12-1 corresponds to a pseudogene. This receptor was taken from a human donor in good health. The CDR3 spells CASSFVAGGLDTQYF. As DNA, the CDR3 is TGTGCCAGCAGCTTTGTAGCGGGAGGGTTAGATACGCAGTATTTT.